This paragraph covers one T cell receptor beta chain sequence. Antigen unknown. These data come from a study of T cell responses to AZD1222 COVID-19 vaccine. TCRdb's table, derived via immunoSEQ multiplex PCR, lists solely in-frame clones and lacks some. Altogether roughly 120,000 clones are present, about 94% being singletons, with the ten largest covering 2.5% to 3%. Germline trimming cut 0 bases from V and 6 bases from J; bases unmatched to any gene: 6. The CDR3 loop spans 15 amino acids. CDR1 SEHNR and CDR2 FQNEAQ come from the germline V gene (reference sequence). Study-wide results and caveats: In a largely white British group with more females than males, clonal diversity was possibly underestimated.

This specimen was peripheral blood, taken 28 days after the second AZD1222 dose. The sequence derives from an adult who received the AZD1222 COVID-19 vaccine. The V and J genes are TRBV7-9 and TRBJ1-2, with TRBD1 matching 8 bases. The CDR3 DNA sequence: TGTGCCAGCAGCTTAGCGTCGGCAGGGGGCCATGGCTACACCTTC. This codes for CASSLASAGGHGYTF.